This T cell receptor (beta chain) was observed in a study of Ad26.COV2.S vaccination and SARS-CoV-2 variants. At the level of the study: The study gave Ad26.COV2.S intramuscularly, once or twice 56 days apart. Overall study results and limits: Overall T cell responses may have been underestimated by the analyses of TCR breadth and depth.

This CDR3 has 15 residues. After removal of 3 bases from V and 3 bases from J, the junction contained 6 bases not matched to a gene. Per the germline V gene, CDR1 is MGHRA and CDR2 is YSYEKL. In regard to this clone: Its antigen remains unidentified.

Specified treatment: some 20 received Ad26.COV2.S at low or high dose, single or two shots; 5 received placebo; per-sample allocation not given. Specimen acquisition occurred on day 63 following the initial vaccine or placebo injection. Sequencing used immunoSEQ multiplex PCR; TCRdb keeps in-frame clones, though not all of them. The sample records roughly 320,000 clones, about 86% being singletons. J is TRBJ2-7 and V is TRBV4-1; TRBD1 matches at 9 bases. The source was peripheral blood, collected in a trial of Ad26.COV2.S vaccine versus placebo. This TCR came from a person aged 18 to 59 who received the Ad26.COV2.S COVID-19 vaccine or a placebo. CDR3 sequence reads: CASSHPGTGSYEQYF. Written as DNA, the CDR3 is TGCGCCAGCAGCCACCCCGGGACAGGGAGCTACGAGCAGTACTTC.